Listed below are T cell receptor beta chains from one sample, sequenced in a study of blood T cells in healthy people across ages. TCRdb independently ran MiXCR on the 5' RACE reads; one entry per CDR3 protein. The sample includes hundreds of thousands of distinct CDR3 sequences, about 24% of them seen just once. The specimen was blood. The receptor source for this set is a man in his 70s in good health. Both conserved end residues are part of each CDR3. D genes are given only for firm matches. Where a row states a size, it is once, few, many or the class of an expanded clone; other rows omit it.

abundance | j_gene | v_gene | d_gene | CDR3nt | CDR3aa
few | TRBJ2-3 | TRBV6-1 | TRBD1 | TGTGCCAGCACCGACTCCGGGACAGGGGTCACAGATACGCAGTATTTT | CASTDSGTGVTDTQYF
few | TRBJ2-5 | TRBV20-1 | TRBD2 | TGCAGTGCTTCAATAGCGGGAGGGAGACAAGAGACCCAGTACTTC | CSASIAGGRQETQYF
once | TRBJ2-1 | TRBV3-1 | . | TGTGCCAGCAGCCAAGAGTTTGTCGGGAGCAATGAGCAGTTCTTC | CASSQEFVGSNEQFF
few | TRBJ2-1 | TRBV6-6 | TRBD2 | TGTGCCAGCACCCAACCCGGACTAGCGCACAATGAGCAGTTCTTC | CASTQPGLAHNEQFF
few | TRBJ2-2 | TRBV5-5 | TRBD1 | TGTGCCAGCAGCTCGGGACAGAGATCGAACACCGGGGAGCTGTTTTTT | CASSSGQRSNTGELFF
once | TRBJ1-4 | TRBV6-6 | . | TGTGCCAGCAGTCGCCAGGGGATCAGAACTAATGAAAAACTGTTTTTT | CASSRQGIRTNEKLFF
. | TRBJ1-4 | TRBV18 | . | TGTGCCAGCTCACGTGCAGGGGCTGCAACTAATGAAAAACTGTTTTTT | CASSRAGAATNEKLFF
few | TRBJ1-1 | TRBV14 | TRBD1 | TGTGCCAGCAGCCAAGTAACAGGGGGCCGCTTTTTT | CASSQVTGGRFF
. | TRBJ2-3 | TRBV29-1 | TRBD2 | TGCAGCGTTGCTGTGCGGGGGGGCACAGATACGCAGTATTTT | CSVAVRGGTDTQYF
few | TRBJ2-2 | TRBV4-3 | TRBD2 | TGCGCCAGCAGCCAAGGTTTGACTAGCGGGATCCTGAAGGCCGGAAACACCGGGGAGCTGTTTTTT | CASSQGLTSGILKAGNTGELFF
. | TRBJ2-5 | TRBV9 | . | TGTGCCAGCAACTCAGGTCCCGGAGGGACCCAGTACTTC | CASNSGPGGTQYF
. | TRBJ2-1 | TRBV6-2/TRBV6-3 | . | TGTGCCAGCAGTCCTACTGGGGGGAGGTCCTCCTACAATGAGCAGTTCTTC | CASSPTGGRSSYNEQFF
many | TRBJ2-1 | TRBV5-1 | TRBD2 | TGCGCCAGCAGCGACATCCTAGCGGGAGGTTCCTACAATGAGCAGTTCTTC | CASSDILAGGSYNEQFF
. | TRBJ1-1 | TRBV20-1 | . | TGCAGTGCCACCGGGACACTGAACACTGAAGCTTTCTTT | CSATGTLNTEAFF
. | TRBJ1-2 | TRBV29-1 | . | TGCAGCGTGGGACCGGGGTCCGATGGCTACACCTTC | CSVGPGSDGYTF
few | TRBJ1-1 | TRBV2 | . | TGTGCCAGCAGTGACGGGTGGCAGGGGAACACTGAAGCTTTCTTT | CASSDGWQGNTEAFF
. | TRBJ2-2 | TRBV6-5 | TRBD1 | TGTGCCAGCAGTTACTCGTTCAGGGGGCGGAACACCGGGGAGCTGTTTTTT | CASSYSFRGRNTGELFF
. | TRBJ2-1 | TRBV2 | . | TGTGCCAGCAGTGAAGAGGGCAGCTCCTACAATGAGCAGTTCTTC | CASSEEGSSYNEQFF
few | TRBJ1-2 | TRBV5-5 | TRBD1 | TGTGCCAGCACCCTGACAGGGCCCGACAACTATGGCTACACCTTC | CASTLTGPDNYGYTF
. | TRBJ2-5 | TRBV28 | . | TGTGCCAGCAGTACCATGACAGGGAGGGAGACCCAGTACTTC | CASSTMTGRETQYF
. | TRBJ2-5 | TRBV5-1 | . | TGCGCCAGCAGCTTGGAGTATAAAGAGACCCAGTACTTC | CASSLEYKETQYF
few | TRBJ2-1 | TRBV7-2 | . | TGTGCCAGCAGCCTGCGACTAACTGAGCAGTTCTTC | CASSLRLTEQFF
. | TRBJ2-1 | TRBV12-3/TRBV12-4 | TRBD2 | TGTGCCAGCAGTTTTTTCCCTAGCGGGAGGGACTACAATGAGCAGTTCTTC | CASSFFPSGRDYNEQFF
few | TRBJ1-2 | TRBV20-1 | . | TGCAGTGCGCTACGGCCCAGCAACTATGGCTACACCTTC | CSALRPSNYGYTF
. | TRBJ2-4 | TRBV12-3/TRBV12-4 | TRBD2 | TGTGCCAGCAACCTTAGCGGGGCCAAAAACATTCAGTACTTC | CASNLSGAKNIQYF
few | TRBJ2-4 | TRBV20-1 | . | TGCAGTGCTAGAGATCTCGGCATTCAGTACTTC | CSARDLGIQYF
few | TRBJ1-4 | TRBV6-1 | . | TGTGCCAGCAGGGACACAGGTAGAACTAATGAAAAACTGTTTTTT | CASRDTGRTNEKLFF
. | TRBJ1-6 | TRBV20-1 | . | TGCAGTGCTAGCCTGGAGGAGGGGAATAATTCACCCCTCCACTTT | CSASLEEGNNSPLHF
. | TRBJ2-5 | TRBV28 | . | TGTGCCAGCAGTTTATCAGGACGGAGGGAGGAGACCCAGTACTTC | CASSLSGRREETQYF
. | TRBJ2-1 | TRBV7-3 | . | TGTGCCAGCAGCCGTTTGACCGGGTCTAGACAGAATGAGCAGTTCTTC | CASSRLTGSRQNEQFF
few | TRBJ2-5 | TRBV9 | TRBD2 | TGTGCCAGCAGCGTAGGATCTGCGGGAGTACGGGAGACCCAGTACTTC | CASSVGSAGVRETQYF
few | TRBJ2-7 | TRBV15 | . | TGTGCCACCAGCAGAGAAGGGGGATACGAGCAGTACTTC | CATSREGGYEQYF
. | TRBJ1-1 | TRBV5-1 | . | TGCGCCAGCAGCTTGTATCCAGGGGTCAGAACTGAAGCTTTCTTT | CASSLYPGVRTEAFF
. | TRBJ1-1 | TRBV10-3 | . | TGTGCCATCAGTGTATCGCCGGAAAACACTGAAGCTTTCTTT | CAISVSPENTEAFF
. | TRBJ2-5 | TRBV6-1 | TRBD2 | TGTGCCAACAGCCCCGGGGGGACCCAAGAGACCCAGTACTTC | CANSPGGTQETQYF
. | TRBJ2-3 | TRBV12-3/TRBV12-4 | TRBD2 | TGTGCCAGCAGGCCCGAAGGGGAGGGCCCAGATACGCAGTATTTT | CASRPEGEGPDTQYF
. | TRBJ1-2 | TRBV7-2 | . | TGTGCCAGCAGCCGCCCAAGGGGTGACTATGGCTACACCTTC | CASSRPRGDYGYTF
. | TRBJ1-2 | TRBV9 | . | TGTGCCAGCAGCGTAGAACAAGGGAAGTATGGCTACACCTTC | CASSVEQGKYGYTF
many | TRBJ2-1 | TRBV7-2 | TRBD2 | TGCGCCAGCAGCTTGGGACTAGCCAACAATGAGCAGTTCTTC | CASSLGLANNEQFF
few | TRBJ2-1 | TRBV25-1 | . | TGTGCCAGCAGTGGACCTGACAGGGAGCAGTTCTTC | CASSGPDREQFF
few | TRBJ1-3 | TRBV29-1 | . | TGCAGCGGGGGTGCTGGAAACACCATATATTTT | CSGGAGNTIYF
. | TRBJ2-3 | TRBV5-1 | . | TGCGCCAGCAGCTTGGGGCATAACCCTAGCACAGATACGCAGTATTTT | CASSLGHNPSTDTQYF
few | TRBJ1-5 | TRBV20-1 | . | TGCAGTGCCCTGGGTCTTAGCAATCAGCCCCAGCATTTT | CSALGLSNQPQHF
. | TRBJ1-5 | TRBV6-2/TRBV6-3 | . | TGTGCCAGCAGTTACGGTGGAATTGGCAATCAGCCCCAGCATTTT | CASSYGGIGNQPQHF
. | TRBJ2-7 | TRBV6-1 | . | TGTGCCAGCAGTGAAGACGCCTCTGCGGACCAGTACTTC | CASSEDASADQYF
. | TRBJ1-2 | TRBV5-1 | . | TGCGCCAGCAGCCCCGAGGGCGGTTTGGTCTATGGCTACACCTTC | CASSPEGGLVYGYTF
few | TRBJ1-4 | TRBV7-2 | . | TGTGCCAGCAGCTTAGCCGGGACGGCGGGCGAAAAACTGTTTTTT | CASSLAGTAGEKLFF
. | TRBJ2-1 | TRBV7-9 | . | TGTGCCAGCGGGTACCGTGTGGCCAATGAGCAGTTCTTC | CASGYRVANEQFF
. | TRBJ1-4 | TRBV10-3 | . | TGTGCCATCAGTGAGAACCCCGGAGGGGGGAATGAAAAACTGTTTTTT | CAISENPGGGNEKLFF
. | TRBJ2-7 | TRBV20-1 | . | TGCAGTGCTGAGTCGGCAGACTCCTACGAGCAGTACTTC | CSAESADSYEQYF
. | TRBJ1-5 | TRBV4-1 | . | TGCGCCAGCAGCCGAAGACGGACCCAGCCCCAGCATTTT | CASSRRRTQPQHF